This TCR beta chain was identified during a study of shared clonotypes between healthy human individuals. Healthy and HIV-negative, the adult donors had no recent acute infections or vaccinations. The sorted-subset replicate PCRs were given roughly 200 ng DNA, which is 27,000 or so T cell genomes. Per the original data handling: For the immunoSEQ data, sequences were junction-only without quality scores, so filtering differed. The repertoire was sequenced with immunoSEQ multiplex PCR; TCRdb's copy has only in-frame clones and lacks some. Clonal size and the V and J genes are those of that table, whereas D and trimming came from the DNA. The table has roughly 2.2 million clones, more than 80% seen once. Germline V gives CDR1 MDHEN, CDR2 SYDVKM. The CDR3 is 15 residues long. Trimming shortened V by 5 bases and J by 9 bases, and 23 bases separated the two germline ends.

The sequencing sample was made of naive CD4+ T cells from PBMCs. Documented subset: CD45RA+ positively selected. The TCR was taken from a man aged 18-30 years in good health. Some clones in this sample may be carry-over from other donors' samples. The rearrangement joins TRBV28 to TRBJ2-7; D tentatively fits TRBD1 or TRBD2 (5 bases each). The CDR3 region is CASSPGFGAWVGQYF. The DNA for the CDR3 is TGTGCCAGCAGTCCGGGATTTGGGGCCTGGGTGGGGCAGTACTTC.